The 12 T cell receptor beta chains below all came from one sample that was sequenced in a study of shared clonotypes between healthy human individuals. Generated by immunoSEQ multiplex PCR, the TCRdb table keeps only in-frame clones and is missing some. The sample shows 850,000 to 1,200,000 clones, about 76% of them seen only once. The material sequenced was memory CD4+ T cells sorted from blood. Subset specified: CD45RA-negative fraction. The receptor set was obtained from a man aged 18 to 29 in good health.

Points on this clone: At one end the junction does not follow the germline gene, possibly because of a read error. V is TRBV7-9 and J is TRBJ1-5; 8 bases line up with TRBD1. The length of the CDR3 is 15 residues. In germline, CDR1 is SEHNR, CDR2 FQNEAQ (reference sequence). The CDR3 spells CASSVAGQAVQPQHF. CDR3 nucleotide sequence: TGTGCCAGCAGCGTAGCGGGACAGGCCGTTCAGCCCCAGCATTTT.

CDR3 coding DNA: TGTGCCAGTAGTACCCAGACTAGCCCCTTCTCCTACGAGCAGTACTTC. This sequence encodes CASSTQTSPFSYEQYF. The chain joins TRBV19 to TRBJ2-7; TRBD2 aligns across 7 bases. The CDR3 sequence is 16 residues long. Germline CDR1 is LNHDA and CDR2 is SQIVND (reference sequence). Trimming cost V 4 bases and J 0 bases; bases outside gene matches: 9.

The rearrangement links TRBV28 to TRBJ2-7, with 10 bases that match TRBD2. Germline V gene sequence: CDR1 MDHEN, CDR2 SYDVKM. V dropped 4 bases and J dropped 2; count of bases not matched to a gene: 8. The CDR3 is 16 residues long. The CDR3 coding sequence is TGTGCCAGCAGTTCATCCGGGACTAGCGTAACCTACGAGCAGTACTTC. As protein: CASSSSGTSVTYEQYF.

This chain links TRBV7-2 with TRBJ2-7; D is ambiguous. Germline V CDR1 and CDR2: SGHTA, FQGNSA. The CDR3 covers 15 residues. With 0 bases removed from V and 1 base from J, the gap between germline ends came to 10 bases. CDR3: CASSLALGSSYEQYF. The CDR3 DNA is TGTGCCAGCAGCTTAGCGCTGGGGTCTTCCTACGAGCAGTACTTC.

The chain uses TRBV29-1 and TRBJ1-1; D is perhaps TRBD1 (5 bases). Germline CDR1 and CDR2: SQVTM and ANQGSEA. V was clipped by 6 bases and J by 6 bases, with 11 bases between them. The CDR3 runs 11 residues. CDR3 sequence reads: CSVGRGSEAFF. The CDR3 region has the DNA TGCAGCGTGGGAAGGGGTTCTGAAGCTTTCTTT.

This chain links TRBV9 with TRBJ2-1, with 8 bases aligning to TRBD2. V lost 0 bases and J lost 6; bases outside the gene matches: 5. The CDR3 sequence is 15 residues long. The V gene's germline CDR1 is SGDLS and CDR2 YYNGEE. The CDR3 protein is CASSVAGGVINEQFF. The CDR3, as DNA: TGTGCCAGCAGCGTAGCCGGGGGGGTCATCAATGAGCAGTTCTTC.

There are a few counts of this clone. The V call is TRBV30, the J call TRBJ1-2, with 10 bases aligning to TRBD1. Germline-derived CDR1 and CDR2 are GTSNPN and SVGIG (reference sequence). J was trimmed by 5 bases and V by 4 bases; bases with no gene match: 13. The CDR3 length is 16 residues. CDR3: CAWTEGQGRFRYGYTF. For the CDR3, the DNA is TGTGCCTGGACGGAGGGACAGGGGAGGTTTAGGTATGGCTACACCTTC.

The chain uses TRBV30 and TRBJ2-7; TRBD1 is a possible D gene (5 bases). CDR1 and CDR2 from the germline V gene are GTSNPN and SVGIG (reference sequence). Trimming left V 2 bases short and J 5 bases short, with 16 bases between. This CDR3 is built from 14 residues. CDR3 amino acids: CAWSRQGAFHEQYF. DNA of the CDR3: TGTGCCTGGAGTCGGCAGGGTGCTTTCCACGAGCAGTACTTC. The variable domain in full, with the rest retrieved from reference TRBV30 and TRBJ2-7, is SQTIHQWPATLVQPVGSPLSLECTVEGTSNPNLYWYRQAAGRGLQLLFYSVGIGQISSEVPQNLSASRPQDRQFILSSKKLLLSDSGFYLCAWSRQGAFHEQYFGPGTRLTVT.

As regards this clone: Other DNA sequences in this sample translate to the same CDR3. The CDR3 loop reads CAWTIGGSDSPLHF. In nucleotides, the CDR3 is TGTGCCTGGACCATCGGGGGTAGTGATTCACCCCTCCACTTT. The V and J genes are TRBV30 and TRBJ1-6; D might be TRBD1 (5 bases). The ends were cut back, 4 bases at V and 8 bases at J, with 15 bases in the middle. CDR1 is GTSNPN, CDR2 SVGIG, per germline (reference sequence). The CDR3 contains 14 residues.

This CDR3 reads CASSEEYRTGFASRQETQYF. Here the CDR3 DNA reads TGTGCCAGCAGTGAAGAATATCGGACAGGGTTTGCCAGTCGCCAAGAGACCCAGTACTTC. The rearrangement uses TRBV6-1 and TRBJ2-5; 8 bases match TRBD1. V shed 1 base, J shed 1 base, and the junction held 17 bases outside the gene matches. Germline V gene data show CDR1 as MNHNS and CDR2 as SASEGT. The CDR3 totals 20 residues.

This chain's CDR3 is CASSVSPTSPLHF. The CDR3 DNA reads as TGTGCCAGCAGCGTAAGCCCCACCTCACCCCTCCACTTT. The genes are TRBV9 and TRBJ1-6; D is uncertain. Germline CDR1 is SGDLS and CDR2 is YYNGEE. The germline V and J ends were trimmed by 1 base and 10 bases, with 9 bases remaining between them. The CDR3 extends over 13 amino acids.

The chain is built from TRBV28 and TRBJ1-6, with D maybe TRBD1 (5 bases). Germline V gene data show CDR1 as MDHEN and CDR2 as SYDVKM. The CDR3 length is 14 residues. Trimming removed 6 bases at V and 10 bases at J, with 16 bases between. The CDR3 DNA reads TGTGCCAGCAGCCCCGGGACCCCCGGCTCACCCCTCCACTTT. Translating gives CASSPGTPGSPLHF. The full variable domain, rest sourced from reference TRBV28 and TRBJ1-6, is DVKVTQSSRYLVKRTGEKVFLECVQDMDHENMFWYRQDPGLGLRLIYFSYDVKMKEKGDIPEGYSVSREKKERFSLILESASTNQTSMYLCASSPGTPGSPLHFGNGTRLTVT.